This TCR beta chain was captured in a study of graft-versus-host responses after intestinal transplantation. In the study overall: All of the recipients had induction that used anti-thymocyte globulin, then tacrolimus and steroids for about 3 years. Study-level findings and limits: Some GvH clones appeared in ileal mucosa or blood before recipient bone marrow. Allograft graft-versus-host to host-versus-graft clonal ratios ran high in patients with graft-donor T cell macrochimerism.

Of note for this clone: The antigen is unknown.

Germline loops: CDR1 MDHEN, CDR2 SYDVKM. CDR3 length: 15 residues. V shed 1 base and J 5 bases; nucleotides not matched to a gene: 7. Using immunoSEQ multiplex PCR, the repertoire was profiled, and TCRdb retains in-frame clones only, with some absent. The data show roughly 90,000 clones, about nine tenths seen once. J is TRBJ2-7 and V is TRBV28, with 8 bases matching TRBD2. This receptor was taken from a human donor who was the organ donor for an intestinal transplant. Sequences were derived from unstimulated CD4+ T cells sorted from spleen or lymph node cells, sampled before transplant. The chain's CDR3 is CASSLLSGRIHEQYF. In DNA form, the CDR3 reads TGTGCCAGCAGTTTATTGAGCGGGAGAATCCACGAGCAGTACTTC.